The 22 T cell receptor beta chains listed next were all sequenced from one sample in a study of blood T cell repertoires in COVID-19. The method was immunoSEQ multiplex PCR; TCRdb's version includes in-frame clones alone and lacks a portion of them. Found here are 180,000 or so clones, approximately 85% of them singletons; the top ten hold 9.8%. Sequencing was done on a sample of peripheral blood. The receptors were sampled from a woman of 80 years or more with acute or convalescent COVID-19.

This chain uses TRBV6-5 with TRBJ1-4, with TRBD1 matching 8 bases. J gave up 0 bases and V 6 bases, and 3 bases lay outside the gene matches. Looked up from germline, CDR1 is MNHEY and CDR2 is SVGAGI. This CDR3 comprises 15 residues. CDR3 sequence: CASRPTGATNEKLFF. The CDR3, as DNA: TGTGCCAGCAGGCCGACAGGGGCAACTAATGAAAAACTGTTTTTT.

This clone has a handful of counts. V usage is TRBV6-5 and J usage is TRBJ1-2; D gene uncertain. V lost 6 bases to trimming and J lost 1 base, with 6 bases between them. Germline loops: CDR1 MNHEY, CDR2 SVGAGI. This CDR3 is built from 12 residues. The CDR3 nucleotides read TGTGCCAGCAGGCAGAATAACTATGGCTACACCTTC. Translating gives CASRQNNYGYTF.

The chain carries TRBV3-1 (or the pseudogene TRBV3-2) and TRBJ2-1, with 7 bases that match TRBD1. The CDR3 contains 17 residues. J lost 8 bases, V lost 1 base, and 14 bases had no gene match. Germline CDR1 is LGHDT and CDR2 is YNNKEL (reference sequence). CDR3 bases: TGTGCCAGCAGCCAAGGAGCCCGCAGGGGGATCACAGATGAGCAGTTCTTC. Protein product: CASSQGARRGITDEQFF.

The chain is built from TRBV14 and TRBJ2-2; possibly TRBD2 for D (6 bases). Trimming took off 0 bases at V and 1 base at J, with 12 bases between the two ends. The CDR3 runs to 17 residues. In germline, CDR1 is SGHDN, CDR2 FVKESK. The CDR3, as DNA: TGTGCCAGCAGCCAAGATCGGGAGCGGCGGAACACCGGGGAGCTGTTTTTT. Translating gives CASSQDRERRNTGELFF.

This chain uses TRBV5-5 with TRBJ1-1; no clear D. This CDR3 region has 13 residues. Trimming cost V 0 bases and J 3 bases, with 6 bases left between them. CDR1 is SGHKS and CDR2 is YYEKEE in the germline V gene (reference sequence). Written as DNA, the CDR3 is TGTGCCAGCAGCTTGGGGAGAGACACTGAAGCTTTCTTT. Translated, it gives CASSLGRDTEAFF.

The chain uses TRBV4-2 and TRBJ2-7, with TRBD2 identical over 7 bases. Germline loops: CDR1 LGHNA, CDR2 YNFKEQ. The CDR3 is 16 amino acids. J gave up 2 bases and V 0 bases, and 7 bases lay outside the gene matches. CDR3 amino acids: CASSQELAGVAYEQYF. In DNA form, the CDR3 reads TGTGCCAGCAGCCAAGAATTGGCGGGAGTTGCCTACGAGCAGTACTTC.

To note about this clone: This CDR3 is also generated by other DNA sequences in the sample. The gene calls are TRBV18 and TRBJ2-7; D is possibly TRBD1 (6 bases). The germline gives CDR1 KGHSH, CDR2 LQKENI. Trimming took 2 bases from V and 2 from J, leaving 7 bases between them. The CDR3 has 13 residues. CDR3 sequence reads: CASSPGGTYEQYF. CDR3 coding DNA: TGTGCCAGCTCACCAGGGGGCACCTACGAGCAGTACTTC.

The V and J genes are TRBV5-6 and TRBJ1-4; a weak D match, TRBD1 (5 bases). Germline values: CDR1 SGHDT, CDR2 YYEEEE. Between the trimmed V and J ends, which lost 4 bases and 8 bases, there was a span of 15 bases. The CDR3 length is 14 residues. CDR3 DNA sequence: TGTGCCAGCAGCAACCCGCCAGGGAACGAAAAACTGTTTTTT. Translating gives CASSNPPGNEKLFF.

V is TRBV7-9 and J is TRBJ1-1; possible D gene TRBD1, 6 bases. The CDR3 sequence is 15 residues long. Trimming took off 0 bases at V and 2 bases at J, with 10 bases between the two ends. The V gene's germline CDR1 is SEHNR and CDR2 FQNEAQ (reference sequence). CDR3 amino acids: CASSLAGAPNTEAFF. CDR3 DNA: TGTGCCAGCAGCTTAGCGGGGGCCCCAAACACTGAAGCTTTCTTT.

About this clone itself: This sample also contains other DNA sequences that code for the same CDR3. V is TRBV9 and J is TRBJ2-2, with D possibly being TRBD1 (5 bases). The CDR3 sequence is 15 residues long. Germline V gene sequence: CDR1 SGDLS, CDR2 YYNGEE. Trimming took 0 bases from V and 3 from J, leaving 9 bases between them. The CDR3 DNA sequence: TGTGCCAGCAGCGTAGGGTCAGGGTACACCGGGGAGCTGTTTTTT. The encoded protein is CASSVGSGYTGELFF.

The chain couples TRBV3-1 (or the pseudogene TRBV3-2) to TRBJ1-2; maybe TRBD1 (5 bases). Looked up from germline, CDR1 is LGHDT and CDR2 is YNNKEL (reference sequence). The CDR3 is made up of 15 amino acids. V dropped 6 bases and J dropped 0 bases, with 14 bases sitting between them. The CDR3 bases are TGTGCCAGCAGTCCCAGGGCTCTAACTAACTATGGCTACACCTTC. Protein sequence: CASSPRALTNYGYTF.

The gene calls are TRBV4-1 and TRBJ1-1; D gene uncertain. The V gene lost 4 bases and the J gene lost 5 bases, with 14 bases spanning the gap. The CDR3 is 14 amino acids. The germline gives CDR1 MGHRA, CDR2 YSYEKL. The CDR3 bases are TGCGCCAGCAGCCGCGGATTAAGGGAGACTGAAGCTTTCTTT. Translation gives CASSRGLRETEAFF.

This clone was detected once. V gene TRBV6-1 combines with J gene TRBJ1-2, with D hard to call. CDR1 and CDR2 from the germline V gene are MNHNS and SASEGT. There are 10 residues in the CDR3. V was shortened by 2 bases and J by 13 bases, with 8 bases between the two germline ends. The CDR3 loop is CASSETSVTF. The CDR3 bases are TGTGCCAGCAGTGAAACGAGCGTCACCTTC.

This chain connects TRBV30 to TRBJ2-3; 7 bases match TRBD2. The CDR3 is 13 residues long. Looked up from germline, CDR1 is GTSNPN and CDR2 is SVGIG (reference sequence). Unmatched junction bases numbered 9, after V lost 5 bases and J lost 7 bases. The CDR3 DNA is TGTGCCTGGGGGACGGACGGGGGGAATACGCAGTATTTT. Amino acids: CAWGTDGGNTQYF.

This chain's CDR3 is CASSSSGRVYDYGYTF. The CDR3 DNA is TGTGCCAGCAGCTCGTCGGGGAGGGTATACGACTATGGCTACACCTTC. This chain connects TRBV5-4 to TRBJ1-2; D call uncertain. CDR1 and CDR2 from the germline V gene are SGHNT and YYREEE (reference sequence). V shed 3 bases and J shed 3 bases, with 18 bases lying between them. The CDR3 spans 16 residues.

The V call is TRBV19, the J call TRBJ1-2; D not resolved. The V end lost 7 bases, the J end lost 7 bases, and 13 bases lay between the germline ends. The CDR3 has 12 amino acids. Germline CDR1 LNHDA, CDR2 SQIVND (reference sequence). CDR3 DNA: TGTGCCAGTACCACACCTCGGGGTGGCTACACCTTC. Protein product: CASTTPRGGYTF.

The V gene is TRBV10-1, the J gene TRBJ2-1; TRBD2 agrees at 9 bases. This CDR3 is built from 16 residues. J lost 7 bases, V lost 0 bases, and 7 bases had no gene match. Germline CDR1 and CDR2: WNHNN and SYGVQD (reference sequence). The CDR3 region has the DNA TGCGCCAGCAGTGAGTCTGGGCGGGGGGGCTTAAATGAGCAGTTCTTC. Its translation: CASSESGRGGLNEQFF.

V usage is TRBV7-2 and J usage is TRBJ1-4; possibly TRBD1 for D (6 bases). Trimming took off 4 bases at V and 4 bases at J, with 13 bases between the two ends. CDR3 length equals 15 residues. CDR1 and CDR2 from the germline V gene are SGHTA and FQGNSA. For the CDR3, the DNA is TGTGCCAGCAGCTCCACAGGGATGGGTAATGAAAAACTGTTTTTT. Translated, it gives CASSSTGMGNEKLFF.

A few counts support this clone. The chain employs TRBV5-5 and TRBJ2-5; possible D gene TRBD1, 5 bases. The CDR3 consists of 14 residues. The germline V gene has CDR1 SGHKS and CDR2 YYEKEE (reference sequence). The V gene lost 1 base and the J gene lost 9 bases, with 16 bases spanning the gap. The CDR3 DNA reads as TGTGCCAGCAGCTTGAGTCCAGGGAACGTACCCCAGTACTTC. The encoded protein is CASSLSPGNVPQYF.

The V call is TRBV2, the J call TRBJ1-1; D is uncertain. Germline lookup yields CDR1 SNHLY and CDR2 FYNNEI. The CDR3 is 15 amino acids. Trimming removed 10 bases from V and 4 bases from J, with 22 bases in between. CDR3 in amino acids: CATLGDPSRGTEAFF. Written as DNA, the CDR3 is TGTGCCACCCTTGGAGACCCGAGCCGGGGCACTGAAGCTTTCTTT.

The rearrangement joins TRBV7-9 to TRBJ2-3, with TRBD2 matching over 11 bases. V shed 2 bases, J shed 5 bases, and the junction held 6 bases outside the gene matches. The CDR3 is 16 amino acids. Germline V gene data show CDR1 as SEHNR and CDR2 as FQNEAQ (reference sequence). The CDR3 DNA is TGTGCCAGCAGCTTAAGCCTAGCGGGGGGATTAGATACGCAGTATTTT. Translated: CASSLSLAGGLDTQYF.

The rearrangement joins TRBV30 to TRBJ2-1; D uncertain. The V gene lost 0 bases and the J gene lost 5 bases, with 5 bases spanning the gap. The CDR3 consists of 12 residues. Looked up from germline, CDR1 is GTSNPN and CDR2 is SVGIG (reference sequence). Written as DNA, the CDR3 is TGTGCCTGGAGTGTGGCCAACAATGAGCAGTTCTTC. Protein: CAWSVANNEQFF. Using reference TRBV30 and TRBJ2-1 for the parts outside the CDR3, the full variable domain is SQTIHQWPATLVQPVGSPLSLECTVEGTSNPNLYWYRQAAGRGLQLLFYSVGIGQISSEVPQNLSASRPQDRQFILSSKKLLLSDSGFYLCAWSVANNEQFFGPGTRLTVL.